Listed below are T cell receptor beta chains from one sample, sequenced in a study of blood T cells in healthy people across ages. TCRdb re-called the 5' RACE reads through MiXCR, storing one row per CDR3 protein. Here the sample spans roughly 1,700,000 distinct CDR3 sequences, approximately 28% being singletons. The source material was blood. These receptors came from a woman in her 30s in good health. The conserved cysteine and the conserved F or W are not part of the CDR3 here. The order of the fields is J gene, V gene, CDR3 protein.

j_gene: TRBJ2-1; v_gene: TRBV20-1; CDR3aa: SARLDGSLGEQF
j_gene: TRBJ2-3; v_gene: TRBV20-1; CDR3aa: SARDSQREVDSTDTQY
j_gene: TRBJ1-1; v_gene: TRBV5-1; CDR3aa: ASSLAGRRATEAF
j_gene: TRBJ2-3; v_gene: TRBV4-1; CDR3aa: ASSQGGTSGDTQY
j_gene: TRBJ2-6; v_gene: TRBV29-1; CDR3aa: SVEDRMVSGANVLT
j_gene: TRBJ2-3; v_gene: TRBV29-1; CDR3aa: SVVRPEGTSTDTQY
j_gene: TRBJ1-5; v_gene: TRBV6-6; CDR3aa: ASSSYQDSNQPQH
j_gene: TRBJ2-3; v_gene: TRBV20-1; CDR3aa: SAPHAGTGADTQY
j_gene: -; v_gene: TRBV11-2; CDR3aa: ASQRKETQY
j_gene: TRBJ2-7; v_gene: TRBV11-2; CDR3aa: ASSLTSNEQY
j_gene: TRBJ2-2; v_gene: TRBV5-5; CDR3aa: ASSFRGGRTGELF
j_gene: TRBJ1-1; v_gene: TRBV10-3; CDR3aa: AIAGPSFFGAF
j_gene: TRBJ1-4; v_gene: TRBV20-1; CDR3aa: SARAYREAEKLF
j_gene: TRBJ2-1; v_gene: TRBV20-1; CDR3aa: SASATGLAGGNEQF
j_gene: TRBJ1-5; v_gene: TRBV10-3; CDR3aa: AISGGGMGQPQH
j_gene: TRBJ1-4; v_gene: TRBV6-5; CDR3aa: ASSYSQGAGGFLLEKLF
j_gene: TRBJ2-5; v_gene: TRBV29-1; CDR3aa: SVLAGTGNQETQY
j_gene: TRBJ2-7; v_gene: TRBV5-1; CDR3aa: ASSLGVAGGSAEQY
j_gene: TRBJ1-1; v_gene: TRBV18; CDR3aa: ASSPDRGSTQAF